This T cell receptor (beta chain) was sequenced during a study of T-cell memory formation after mild COVID-19. Study results and limitations: Mainly in CM and EM were contracting CD4+ clones; CD8+ were in EMRA. Within pre-infection memory, some responding clones were found, suggesting cross-reactive memory joined.

The length of the CDR3 is 16 residues. Looked up from germline, CDR1 is SGDLS and CDR2 is YYNGEE. V was clipped by 0 bases and J by 0 bases, with 12 bases between them. Each CDR3 protein is one row after TCRdb ran MiXCR on the 5' RACE reads. The data contain over 500,000 distinct CDR3 sequences, 15% to 20% of them seen just once; the ten biggest clones take up 8.1%. In this sample, this clonotype turned up a few times. The antigen remains undetermined. This clonotype was sampled from an adult woman who had mild COVID-19 (a few samples of this study predate the infection). Cell type and time point are not known. The V gene is TRBV9, the J gene TRBJ1-2; D unresolved. Sequencing input: PBMCs or a T cell subset sorted from them (not recorded which). The CDR3 nucleotides read TGTGCCAGCAGCGTAGGGCAGACCTTAGCTAACTATGGCTACACCTTC. Amino acid sequence: CASSVGQTLANYGYTF. Using reference TRBV9 and TRBJ1-2 for the parts outside the CDR3, the full variable domain is DSGVTQTPKHLITATGQRVTLRCSPRSGDLSVYWYQQSLDQGLQFLIQYYNGEERAKGNILERFSAQQFPDLHSELNLSSLELGDSALYFCASSVGQTLANYGYTFGSGTRLTVV.